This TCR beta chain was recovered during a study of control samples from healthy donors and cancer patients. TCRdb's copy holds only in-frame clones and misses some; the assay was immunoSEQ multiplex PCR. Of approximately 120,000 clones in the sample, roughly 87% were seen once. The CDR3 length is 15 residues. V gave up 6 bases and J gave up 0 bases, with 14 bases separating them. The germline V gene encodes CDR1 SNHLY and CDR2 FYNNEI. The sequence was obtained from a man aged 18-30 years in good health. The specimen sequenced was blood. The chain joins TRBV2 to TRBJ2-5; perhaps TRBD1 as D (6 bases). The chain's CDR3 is CASSERTDYQETQYF. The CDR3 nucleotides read TGTGCCAGCAGCGAAAGGACAGACTACCAAGAGACCCAGTACTTC.